This entry describes one T cell receptor beta chain. The sample comes from a study of blood T cell repertoires in COVID-19. As for the study in general: Researchers got acute and convalescent COVID-19 samples from the United States, Italy and Spain. From T cells, B-cell-depleted T cells, or PBMCs came the material, which was cDNA or gDNA.

Germline-derived CDR1 and CDR2 are SNHLY and FYNNEI. Trimming shortened V by 10 bases and J by 5 bases, and 18 bases separated the two germline ends. The CDR3 extends over 14 amino acids. Study processing details: Reference gene primer amplification yielded estimated nucleated cell counts. The protocol was immunoSEQ multiplex PCR, while the TCRdb copy is restricted to in-frame clones and leaves out a portion. V and J calls and clone size come straight from that table; D and trimming were deduced from the DNA. The table lists roughly 140,000 clones, about 79% of them singletons, with 7.2% in the top ten.

This receptor was taken from a woman between 50 and 59 years old in a cohort sampled during active or convalescent COVID-19. Sequencing used peripheral blood. V is TRBV2 and J is TRBJ1-5, with D perhaps matching TRBD1 (6 bases). The chain's CDR3 is CAISSRDNYQPQHF. The CDR3 DNA reads as TGTGCCATATCATCCCGGGACAACTATCAGCCCCAGCATTTT.